This passage covers 24 T cell receptor beta chains from one sample sequenced in a study of shared clonotypes between healthy human individuals. Sequencing used immunoSEQ multiplex PCR; TCRdb keeps in-frame clones, though not all of them. The data hold roughly 2,500,000 clones, with more than 85% observed a single time. Sequences were obtained from naive CD4+ T cells from PBMCs. Subset in this sample: CD45RA+ positively selected. The source is a man between 18 and 29 years old in good health. Some clones in this sample may be carry-over from other donors' samples.

The chain recombines TRBV5-4 with TRBJ2-3; D tentatively reads TRBD1 or TRBD2 (5 bases each). Germline CDR1 SGHNT, CDR2 YYREEE (reference sequence). This CDR3 region has 16 residues. Trimming shortened V by 4 bases and J by 1 base, and 16 bases separated the two germline ends. CDR3 residues: CASSTGEGRRTDTQYF. The DNA for the CDR3 is TGTGCCAGCAGCACCGGAGAGGGGCGGCGCACAGATACGCAGTATTTT.

The chain recombines TRBV10-3 with TRBJ1-1, with D possibly matching TRBD1 (5 bases). The V gene lost 2 bases and the J gene lost 4 bases, with 17 bases spanning the gap. The germline V gene encodes CDR1 ENHRY and CDR2 SYGVKD. The CDR3 has 16 amino acids. In DNA form, the CDR3 reads TGTGCCATCAGTGAGGCAAAGGGTGGAGGGGTCACTGAAGCTTTCTTT. Translation gives CAISEAKGGGVTEAFF.

This chain joins TRBV2 and TRBJ1-5, with a weak D call TRBD1 (5 bases). The V end lost 4 bases, the J end lost 9 bases, and 16 bases lay between the germline ends. This CDR3 contains 14 residues. The V gene's germline CDR1 is SNHLY and CDR2 FYNNEI. This CDR3 is CASSVSTRGGPQHF. The CDR3 coding sequence is TGTGCCAGCAGTGTATCGACGCGCGGGGGGCCCCAGCATTTT.

Details on this clone: In the same sample, other DNA sequences code for this CDR3. This CDR3 reads CASSLGGTGNTGELFF. The CDR3 coding sequence is TGTGCCAGCAGCTTGGGAGGGACAGGGAACACCGGGGAGCTGTTTTTT. The chain uses TRBV5-4 and TRBJ2-2; 8 bases are shared with TRBD1. This CDR3 is built from 16 residues. J lost 1 base, V lost 0 bases, and 2 bases had no gene match. Germline CDR1 SGHNT, CDR2 YYREEE (reference sequence).

This chain joins TRBV6-5 and TRBJ2-1; D is unclear. The CDR3 is 12 amino acids. V shed 8 bases and J shed 4 bases, with 9 bases lying between them. Germline CDR1 MNHEY, CDR2 SVGAGI. The CDR3, as DNA: TGTGCCAGCCCCCCAGTTTACAATGAGCAGTTCTTC. Translation gives CASPPVYNEQFF.

The V and J genes are TRBV7-2 and TRBJ2-3; D is unresolved. This CDR3 region has 13 residues. Deletions cut 5 bases from V and 4 bases from J, with 10 bases between. Germline lookup yields CDR1 SGHTA and CDR2 FQGNSA. CDR3 nucleotides: TGTGCCAGCAGCCTCGGGCATGCAGATACGCAGTATTTT. This codes for CASSLGHADTQYF. Together with reference TRBV7-2 and TRBJ2-3, the CDR3 gives the full variable domain: GAGVSQSPSNKVTEKGKDVELRCDPISGHTALYWYRQSLGQGLEFLIYFQGNSAPDKSGLPSDRFSAERTGGSVSTLTIQRTQQEDSAVYLCASSLGHADTQYFGPGTRLTVL.

V and J are TRBV2 and TRBJ1-3; D not certain. Germline loops: CDR1 SNHLY, CDR2 FYNNEI. The CDR3 has 15 amino acids. V lost 6 bases, J lost 2 bases, and 14 bases lay in between. In nucleotides, the CDR3 is TGTGCCAGCAGCGCCCGGGCCCAGGCTGGAAACACCATATATTTT. It yields the protein CASSARAQAGNTIYF.

This chain uses TRBV18 with TRBJ2-3, with unresolved D. The CDR3 is 17 amino acids. The V end lost 3 bases, the J end lost 0 bases, and 16 bases lay between the germline ends. Germline lookup yields CDR1 KGHSH and CDR2 LQKENI. The CDR3 reads CASSPQPGLLSTDTQYF. DNA for the CDR3: TGTGCCAGCTCACCCCAGCCGGGCCTGCTTAGCACAGATACGCAGTATTTT.

This clone was seen only a few times. This chain joins TRBV18 and TRBJ1-1; 7 bases are a match to TRBD1. The CDR3 has 15 amino acids. CDR1 KGHSH and CDR2 LQKENI come from the germline V gene. Trimming removed 3 bases from V and 0 bases from J; junction bases left unmatched: 4. CDR3 sequence (DNA): TGTGCCAGCTCACCCAGGACAGGTATGAACACTGAAGCTTTCTTT. It specifies CASSPRTGMNTEAFF.

The CDR3 sequence is CSARTSFEQYF. CDR3 coding DNA: TGCAGCGCCAGGACTAGTTTTGAGCAGTACTTC. V usage is TRBV29-1 and J usage is TRBJ2-7, with 7 bases matching TRBD2. The CDR3 loop spans 11 amino acids. Germline CDR1 and CDR2: SQVTM and ANQGSEA. The J segment lost 7 bases and the V segment lost 7 bases, leaving 7 bases of the junction unmatched.

This clone was observed a single time. This chain connects TRBV27 to TRBJ1-2; 9 positions match TRBD1. The CDR3 length is 17 residues. In germline, CDR1 is MNHEY, CDR2 SMNVEV (reference sequence). The V and J ends lost 8 bases and 6 bases, in that order; junction bases with no gene match: 19. CDR3 residues: CASWPRDRALIADGYTF. In DNA, the CDR3 is TGTGCCAGCTGGCCCCGGGACAGGGCTCTCATCGCAGATGGCTACACCTTC.

This clone has just one count. The genes are TRBV5-1 and TRBJ2-4; weak D call: TRBD1 (5 bases). With 0 bases removed from V and 9 bases from J, the gap between germline ends came to 10 bases. The germline V gene has CDR1 SGHRS and CDR2 YFSETQ. This CDR3 is built from 13 residues. Written as DNA, the CDR3 is TGCGCCAGCAGCTTGGCGCAGGGAAGCATTCAGTACTTC. Its translation is CASSLAQGSIQYF.

Worth noting for this clone: This sample also contains other DNA sequences that code for the same CDR3. The V gene is TRBV7-3, the J gene TRBJ2-2; no clear D gene. The length of the CDR3 is 13 residues. Per the germline V gene, CDR1 is SGHTA and CDR2 is FQGTGA. Deletions cut 0 bases from V and 6 bases from J, with 5 bases between. This chain's CDR3 is CASSLTGSGELFF. The CDR3 DNA reads TGTGCCAGCAGCTTAACAGGGTCCGGGGAGCTGTTTTTT.

V usage is TRBV2 and J usage is TRBJ1-1; D is undetermined. Trimming left V 6 bases short and J 1 base short, with 18 bases between. The CDR3 has 16 residues. The V gene's germline CDR1 is SNHLY and CDR2 FYNNEI. DNA of the CDR3: TGTGCCAGCAGGGGTCCGACCATTAACTCGAACACTGAAGCTTTCTTT. Translated: CASRGPTINSNTEAFF.

The chain recombines TRBV29-1 with TRBJ2-4; 8 positions agree with TRBD1. The germline V gene encodes CDR1 SQVTM and CDR2 ANQGSEA. This CDR3 region has 14 residues. Trimming cost V 8 bases and J 3 bases; bases outside gene matches: 9. This chain's CDR3 is CSYAGGAGKNIQYF. The CDR3 nucleotides are TGCAGCTACGCAGGGGGCGCTGGCAAAAACATTCAGTACTTC.

The V call is TRBV5-8, the J call TRBJ2-5; no clear D. V lost 4 bases and J 5 bases, leaving 18 bases between the germline ends. The length of the CDR3 is 15 residues. Germline CDR1 reads SGHTS; CDR2 reads YDEGEE. The CDR3 is CASSQKALAKETQYF. CDR3 DNA sequence: TGTGCCAGCAGCCAGAAGGCGTTGGCGAAGGAGACCCAGTACTTC.

The chain recombines TRBV6-5 with TRBJ2-3; 7 nucleotides align to TRBD2. This CDR3 has 14 residues. The germline CDR1 and CDR2 sequences are MNHEY and SVGAGI. With V trimmed by 4 bases and J by 6 bases, 7 bases remained unmatched. CDR3 protein: CASSSTQRDDTQYF. The CDR3 DNA is TGTGCCAGCAGTTCGACACAGCGGGATGATACGCAGTATTTT.

The CDR3 sequence is CAIGVRGQIQETQYF. The CDR3 DNA reads TGTGCCATCGGGGTCCGAGGGCAGATCCAAGAGACCCAGTACTTC. The V and J genes are TRBV10-3 and TRBJ2-5, with a weak D call TRBD2 (5 bases). The germline gives CDR1 ENHRY, CDR2 SYGVKD. This CDR3 comprises 15 residues. The V gene lost 8 bases and the J gene lost 1 base, with 17 bases spanning the gap.

V is TRBV11-2 and J is TRBJ2-7; TRBD1 or TRBD2 may be the D gene (6 bases each). Trimming removed 5 bases at V and 0 bases at J, with 14 bases between. This CDR3 region has 15 residues. Germline CDR1 and CDR2: SGHAT and FQNNGV. CDR3 bases: TGTGCCAGCAGCCAACCAGGGGAGGCCTCCTACGAGCAGTACTTC. Its translation: CASSQPGEASYEQYF.

The table lists this clone with a count of one. The V call is TRBV27, the J call TRBJ1-5; tentatively, D is TRBD1 (5 bases). Per the germline V gene, CDR1 is MNHEY and CDR2 is SMNVEV (reference sequence). Trimming cost V 6 bases and J 6 bases, with 18 bases left between them. CDR3 length: 15 residues. CDR3 bases: TGTGCCAGCAGCCCGGGCCGGGGGGGAGGTCAGCCCCAGCATTTT. This gives the protein CASSPGRGGGQPQHF.

The chain joins TRBV6-1 to TRBJ2-7, with D tentatively TRBD2 (6 bases). Germline-derived CDR1 and CDR2 are MNHNS and SASEGT. Trimming left V 4 bases short and J 1 base short, with 11 bases between. The CDR3 extends over 14 amino acids. CDR3 nucleotides: TGTGCCAGCAGTGCCCGGGACTTTTCCTACGAGCAGTACTTC. Amino acids: CASSARDFSYEQYF.

CDR3 sequence (DNA): TGTGCCAGCTCAGGTACACGGGCCAGGGGTTCCTACGAGCAGTACTTC. Translation gives CASSGTRARGSYEQYF. The chain combines TRBV18 with TRBJ2-7; perhaps TRBD1 as D (6 bases). The CDR3 is 16 residues long. V shed 5 bases and J shed 1 base, with 18 bases lying between them. The germline V gene encodes CDR1 KGHSH and CDR2 LQKENI.

The chain combines TRBV4-2 with TRBJ1-3, with TRBD1 identical over 9 bases. V shed 1 base and J 8 bases; nucleotides not matched to a gene: 6. Germline assignment: CDR1 LGHNA and CDR2 YNFKEQ. The CDR3 is 15 amino acids. The CDR3, as DNA: TGTGCCAGCAGCCAAGGGGGGGACAGGGCGGACACCATATATTTT. It is translated as CASSQGGDRADTIYF.

The chain combines TRBV19 with TRBJ1-2; 9 nucleotides agree with TRBD1. Germline CDR1 LNHDA, CDR2 SQIVND (reference sequence). The V gene end was trimmed by 8 bases and the J gene end by 4 bases; junction bases not matched to a gene: 11. The CDR3 has 15 residues. This CDR3 is CASRKFHRGPYGYTF. The DNA for the CDR3 is TGTGCCAGTCGAAAATTCCACAGGGGGCCCTATGGCTACACCTTC.